This TCR beta chain was sequenced for a study of regulatory T cells in long-lasting Graves disease. Overall study: Those Graves' patients who were newly diagnosed had been on antithyroid drugs under 3 months. Whole-study findings and limits: TRBV28 was favored in persistent disease, as were TRBJ1-2 and TRBJ2-5.

Time point defined: newly diagnosed GD, antithyroid drugs for less than 3 months. RNA extracted from PBMCs served as the sequencing template. Library construction for TCR beta used iRepertoire HTBI primers and Arm-PCR of CDR3 regions. In the original analysis: Throughout the samples, researchers identified some 62 TRBV and approximately 14 TRBJ segments. MiXCR, run by TCRdb on the multiplex PCR reads, gives a single entry per CDR3 protein. The V and J calls, along with clone size, are taken from TCRdb and not from the paper's own processing. The sample includes 390,000 or so distinct CDR3 sequences, around 11% of them seen just once. This clonotype was recorded at least ten times. Its antigen is unknown. There are 13 residues in the CDR3. Germline values: CDR1 DFQATT, CDR2 SNEGSKA (reference sequence). The V end lost 5 bases, the J end lost 7 bases, and 17 bases lay between the germline ends. These data were likewise used in another study, on T cells in Graves' hyperthyroidism and ophthalmopathy.

The origin of this receptor is a woman aged 18 to 35 with Graves disease. The rearrangement joins TRBV20-1 to TRBJ2-5; weak D call: TRBD1 (5 bases). Specimen: peripheral blood mononuclear cells (PBMCs), collected at new diagnosis, from a patient treated with antithyroid drugs. The CDR3 nucleotides read TGCAGTGCTCCCCCGGATGGGGCTATGACCCAGTACTTC. This encodes CSAPPDGAMTQYF.